This TCR beta chain was identified during a study of vaccination effects on CD4 cells after COVID-19. Broader study findings: No early post-infection timepoints were available in the study, which also included few convalescent patients.

To note about this clone: No antigen is known for it.

Trimming removed 4 bases from V and 14 bases from J; junction bases left unmatched: 6. The CDR3 length is 12 residues. CDR1 is SNHLY, CDR2 FYNNEI, per germline. Generated by immunoSEQ multiplex PCR, the TCRdb table keeps only in-frame clones and is missing some. The sample holds 30,000 to 40,000 clones, about 80% seen once. The ViraFEST assay expanded antigen-specific CD4+ T cells with viral peptide pools before sequencing. Cultured cells yielded isolated CD4+ T cells after more than nine days. Of the BNT162b2 and mRNA-1273 vaccines, participants received two doses of one or the other. Vaccinated recipients, who were negative for nucleocapsid antibodies, had no history of SARS-CoV-2 infection.

This TCR was recovered from a human donor who received a COVID-19 vaccine. Some clones in this sample may be carry-over from other donors' samples. Sequenced here: CD4+ T cells from PBMCs cultured with HCoV-NL63 spike peptides, sampled after COVID-19 vaccination. The chain is built from TRBV2 and TRBJ2-3; 10 positions agree with TRBD1. The CDR3 reads CASSARTGGSYF. The DNA for the CDR3 is TGTGCCAGCAGTGCTCGGACAGGGGGGTCGTATTTT.